This TCR beta chain was captured in a study of shared clonotypes between healthy human individuals. Germline CDR1 ENHRY, CDR2 SYGVKD. The CDR3 runs to 12 residues. V lost 10 bases to trimming and J lost 3 bases, with 13 bases between them. Sequencing was at deep level. Assay: immunoSEQ multiplex PCR; the TCRdb copy retains only in-frame clones and omits some. The data show 2 million to 3 million clones, under 95% seen once. Overall study findings and caveats: Rarefaction gave evidence that sorted-subset sequencing remained incomplete despite large depth. Clonotypes which were not shared had lower generation probabilities than clonotypes that all four donors shared. Estimated richness values were generally larger in naive subsets than in memory subsets.

For this clone: The antigen is unknown.

The sequenced sample was naive CD4+ T cells from PBMCs. The subset is: CD45RA+ positively selected. The sequence was obtained from a young man in good health. Some clones in this sample may be carry-over from other donors' samples. The chain uses TRBV10-3 and TRBJ2-7; TRBD2 is a possible D gene (6 bases). CDR3 sequence (DNA): TGTGCCACCGCAGGGAGGTTCTACGAGCAGTACTTC. It yields the protein CATAGRFYEQYF.